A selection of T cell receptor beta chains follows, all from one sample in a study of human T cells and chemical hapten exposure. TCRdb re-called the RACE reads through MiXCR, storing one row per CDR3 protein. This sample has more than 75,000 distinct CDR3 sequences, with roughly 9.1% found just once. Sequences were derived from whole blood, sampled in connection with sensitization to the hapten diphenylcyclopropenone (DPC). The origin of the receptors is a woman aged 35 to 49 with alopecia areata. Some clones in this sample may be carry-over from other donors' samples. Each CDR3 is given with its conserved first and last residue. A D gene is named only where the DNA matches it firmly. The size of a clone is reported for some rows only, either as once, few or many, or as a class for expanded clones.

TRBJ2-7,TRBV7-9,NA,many,TGTGCCAGCAGCTTAGGCGCGGCACTAGGTCCCTACGAGCAGTACTTC,CASSLGAALGPYEQYF
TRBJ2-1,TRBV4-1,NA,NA,TGCGCCAGCAGCCAACCTCATCAACAGCACCCCCATCGATTCTTC,CASSQPHQQHPHRFF
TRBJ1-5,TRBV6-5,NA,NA,TGTGCCAGCAGTCCCCAGGGGTATAGCAATCAGCCCCAGCATTTT,CASSPQGYSNQPQHF
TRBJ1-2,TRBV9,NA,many,TGTGCCAGCAGCGGACCTGGCTACACCTTC,CASSGPGYTF
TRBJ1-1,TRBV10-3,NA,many,TGTGCCATCAGTGAGTCGAACCCGGGCACTGAAGCTTTCTTT,CAISESNPGTEAFF
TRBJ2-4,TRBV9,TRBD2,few,TGTGCCAGCAGCTCACCGCCAAAAGCGGGGGGGAGAGTAGCCAAAAACATTCAGTACTTC,CASSSPPKAGGRVAKNIQYF
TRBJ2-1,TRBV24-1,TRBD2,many,TGTGCCACCAGTACAAGGCGGGGGGCCCGCAATGAGCAGTTCTTC,CATSTRRGARNEQFF
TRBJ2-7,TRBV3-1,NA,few,TGTGCCAGCAGCAGCGGGCAAGGCGAGCAGTACTTC,CASSSGQGEQYF
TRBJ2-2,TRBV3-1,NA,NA,TGTGCCAGCAGCCTAAACCCCAGGAGGGTGTTTTTT,CASSLNPRRVFF
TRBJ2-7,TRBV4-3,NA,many,TGCGCCAGCAGCCATGACACCTCCTACGAGCAGTACTTC,CASSHDTSYEQYF
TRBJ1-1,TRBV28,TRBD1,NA,TGTGCCAGCAGTTTGGGCAGGGGGCGAGGATTGCCTTTCTTT,CASSLGRGRGLPFF
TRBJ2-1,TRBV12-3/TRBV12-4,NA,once,TGTGCCAGCAGTTTGGGTAGCTCGGGCGAGCAGTTCTTC,CASSLGSSGEQFF
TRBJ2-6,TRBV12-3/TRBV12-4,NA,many,TGTGCCAGCCAGGGACCGCCTGGGGCCAACGTCCTGACTTTC,CASQGPPGANVLTF
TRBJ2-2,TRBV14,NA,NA,TGTGCCAGCAGCCAAGGGACAGCCACCGGGGAGCTGTTTTTT,CASSQGTATGELFF
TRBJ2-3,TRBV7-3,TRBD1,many,TGTGCCAGCAGCTTCACCTCAGGGGGCGTAGATACGCAGTATTTT,CASSFTSGGVDTQYF
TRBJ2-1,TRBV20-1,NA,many,TGCAGTGCTAGAGATCAGCTGGGGAATGTCAATGAGCAGTTCTTC,CSARDQLGNVNEQFF
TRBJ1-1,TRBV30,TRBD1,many,TGTGCCTGGAGTGTGGGGACAGATGCTTTCTTT,CAWSVGTDAFF
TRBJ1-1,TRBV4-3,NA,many,TGCGCCAGCAGCGGAGAGGCTTGGGGAGGCACTGAAGCTTTCTTT,CASSGEAWGGTEAFF
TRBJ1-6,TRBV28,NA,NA,TGTGCCAGCAGTTTAGGGCAGGTGAATTCACCCCTCCACTTT,CASSLGQVNSPLHF
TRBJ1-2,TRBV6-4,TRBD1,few,TGTGCCAGCAGCCACCGACAGGGATCGAACTATGGCTACACCTTC,CASSHRQGSNYGYTF
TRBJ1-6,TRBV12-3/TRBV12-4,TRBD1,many,TGTGCCAGCAGGGACGGGACAGGGTTTGGGAATTCACCCCTCCACTTT,CASRDGTGFGNSPLHF
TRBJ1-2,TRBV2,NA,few,TGTGCCAGCACTGCGACAGTAGCTAACTATGGCTACACCTTC,CASTATVANYGYTF
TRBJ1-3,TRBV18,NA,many,TGTGCCAGCTCACCTTCACAGGGTTCGGAAAACACCATATATTTT,CASSPSQGSENTIYF
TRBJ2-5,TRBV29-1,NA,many,TGCAGCGTTGAGGAGGCAACCCAGTACTTC,CSVEEATQYF
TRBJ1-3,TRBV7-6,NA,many,TGTGCCAGCAGCTCAGGGGAATCTGGAAACACCATATATTTT,CASSSGESGNTIYF
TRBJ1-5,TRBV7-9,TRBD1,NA,TGTGCCAGCAGCCCCGGGACAGGGCTTCAGCCCCAGCATTTT,CASSPGTGLQPQHF
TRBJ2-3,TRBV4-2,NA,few,TGTGCCAGCAGCCAAGGATCCGGGCGCACAGATACGCAGTATTTT,CASSQGSGRTDTQYF
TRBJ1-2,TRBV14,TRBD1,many,TGTGCCAGCAGCCCGAGGACAGGGGACGGCTACACCTTC,CASSPRTGDGYTF
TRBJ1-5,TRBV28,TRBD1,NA,TGTGCCAGCAGTTCGACAGGGTATAGCAATCAGCCCCAGCATTTT,CASSSTGYSNQPQHF
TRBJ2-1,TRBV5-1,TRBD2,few,TGCGCCAGCCGCCAGAGCTCTGACGGGGGGTGGTTCTTC,CASRQSSDGGWFF
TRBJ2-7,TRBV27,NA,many,TGTGCCAGCAGTTTCCCCCCGGGACCCTCCTCCGAGCAGTACTTC,CASSFPPGPSSEQYF
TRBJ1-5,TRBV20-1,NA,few,TGCAGTGCTAGAGTTACGGGGAGCAGGGGAAATCAGCCCCAGCATTTT,CSARVTGSRGNQPQHF
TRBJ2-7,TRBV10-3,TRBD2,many,TGTGCCATCAGTGCTGGCTGGAAACTAGCGGGGGGTACCAGCTCCTACGAGCAGTACTTC,CAISAGWKLAGGTSSYEQYF
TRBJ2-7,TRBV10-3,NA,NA,TGTGCCATCAGTGGGGGGGACGGAATCTCCTACGAGCAGTACTTC,CAISGGDGISYEQYF
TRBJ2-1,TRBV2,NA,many,TGTGCCAGCAGTGAATGGCAGGGAGAGTTCTTC,CASSEWQGEFF